This T cell receptor beta chain was found in a study of T-cell reconstitution after alpha-beta-depleted transplantation in children. Construction of the TCRbeta library involved unique molecular identifiers. Each CDR3 protein is one row after TCRdb ran MiXCR on the PCR reads. The table includes 450,000 to 550,000 distinct CDR3 sequences, around 10% detected once. The V segment lost 6 bases and the J segment 1 base; nucleotides outside the gene matches: 4. The germline V gene encodes CDR1 MNHEY and CDR2 SMNVEV (reference sequence). The CDR3 is 14 residues long. The sequence derives from a female patient under 10 years old who had a stem cell transplant for aplastic anemia, so the T cells may come from the graft donor. The sequencing here drew on PBMCs, mostly from graft donor cells, taken 180 days after TCRalphabeta/CD19-depleted stem cell transplant. The rearrangement links TRBV27 to TRBJ2-7; TRBD2 matches at 9 bases. In DNA form, the CDR3 reads TGTGCCAGCAGGGGACTAGCCATTTCCTACGAGCAGTACTTC. Residues: CASRGLAISYEQYF.